This T cell receptor (beta chain) was retrieved from a study of identical twins. A universal primer site was incorporated via template switching, and the cDNA contained unique molecular identifiers. TCRdb analysed the 5' RACE reads with MiXCR anew, one entry per CDR3 protein. The table lists about 490,000 distinct CDR3 sequences, 13% to 15% of them singletons. Looked up from germline, CDR1 is MGHRA and CDR2 is YSYEKL. The CDR3 runs 19 residues. V lost 0 bases to trimming and J lost 0 bases, with 21 bases between them. Regarding this clonotype: Antigen specificity is unknown.

Study-level points and caveats: Reduced insertions were recorded for abundant cord blood beta clonotypes, with no such pattern in memory repertoires. Weaker excess sharing between twins was seen in beta out-of-frame sequences. Analyses of zero insertions could be partly confounded by invariant MAIT and iNKT cells.

This sample was also put to use in a study of yellow fever vaccine responses in identical twins.

The V and J genes are TRBV4-1 and TRBJ2-7; possibly TRBD1 for D (6 bases). The clonotype was recovered from a woman aged 18-29 years in good health. Source material: CD4+ T cells sorted from blood. DNA for the CDR3: TGCGCCAGCAGCCAAGAGGGGGTTACAGGGTCCACAAGCTCCTACGAGCAGTACTTC. Protein: CASSQEGVTGSTSSYEQYF.